The next 5 T cell receptor beta chains were all read from a single sample in a study of patients and donors after allogeneic stem cell transplantation. TCRdb re-derived calls from the RT-PCR reads in MiXCR, one entry per CDR3 protein. The sample contains about 24,000 distinct CDR3 sequences, 42% of which appear only once. Sequencing used blood, either unsorted or a sorted T cell fraction (not recorded which). The origin of the receptors is a human donor who was either an allogeneic HSCT recipient or a stem cell or donor lymphocyte infusion donor (not recorded which). It is not recorded whose cells these are; they may come from a transplant donor.

This chain connects TRBV6-5 to TRBJ1-2; possible D gene TRBD1, 5 bases. Per the germline V gene, CDR1 is MNHEY and CDR2 is SVGAGI. V was cut by 5 bases and J by 7 bases, with 14 bases left in between. This CDR3 comprises 13 residues. The chain's CDR3 is CASSDRDGAGYTF. CDR3 DNA: TGTGCCAGCAGTGACCGGGACGGTGCTGGCTACACCTTC.

Concerning this clonotype itself: A read error may account for a junction end that differs from germline. The CDR3 protein is CAGSVDVEAANTEAFF. The CDR3 DNA sequence: TGTGCCGGCAGCGTAGATGTCGAGGCCGCGAACACTGAAGCTTTCTTT. V is TRBV9 and J is TRBJ1-1, with D hard to call. Germline V gene data show CDR1 as SGDLS and CDR2 as YYNGEE. CDR3 length equals 16 residues.

The chain joins TRBV5-6 to TRBJ2-3; 11 bases are shared with TRBD2. This CDR3 region has 15 residues. Unmatched junction bases numbered 6, after V lost 4 bases and J lost 5 bases. Germline CDR1 reads SGHDT; CDR2 reads YYEEEE. The DNA for the CDR3 is TGTGCCAGCAGCCTGGGACTAGCGGTTCGAGATACGCAGTATTTT. Protein sequence: CASSLGLAVRDTQYF.

This clonotype has just a few counts. The CDR3 is CATARGAEAFF. The DNA of the CDR3 is TGTGCCACCGCCCGGGGAGCCGAAGCTTTCTTT. This chain joins TRBV6-5 and TRBJ1-1; D gene unclear. The CDR3 is 11 amino acids. Germline V gives CDR1 MNHEY, CDR2 SVGAGI. Trimming took 10 bases from V and 8 from J, leaving 14 bases between them.

This chain joins TRBV11-1 and TRBJ1-3; tentatively, D is TRBD1 (5 bases). This CDR3 has 16 amino acids. The germline gives CDR1 SGHAT, CDR2 FQDESV (reference sequence). Trimming left V 2 bases short and J 1 base short, with 12 bases between. CDR3 amino acids: CASSLLQGGSGNTIYF. Here the CDR3 DNA reads TGTGCCAGCAGCTTACTCCAGGGAGGATCTGGAAACACCATATATTTT. Using reference TRBV11-1 and TRBJ1-3 for the parts outside the CDR3, the full variable domain is EAEVAQSPRYKITEKSQAVAFWCDPISGHATLYWYRQILGQGPELLVQFQDESVVDDSQLPKDRFSAERLKGVDSTLKIQPAELGDSAMYLCASSLLQGGSGNTIYFGEGSWLTVV.